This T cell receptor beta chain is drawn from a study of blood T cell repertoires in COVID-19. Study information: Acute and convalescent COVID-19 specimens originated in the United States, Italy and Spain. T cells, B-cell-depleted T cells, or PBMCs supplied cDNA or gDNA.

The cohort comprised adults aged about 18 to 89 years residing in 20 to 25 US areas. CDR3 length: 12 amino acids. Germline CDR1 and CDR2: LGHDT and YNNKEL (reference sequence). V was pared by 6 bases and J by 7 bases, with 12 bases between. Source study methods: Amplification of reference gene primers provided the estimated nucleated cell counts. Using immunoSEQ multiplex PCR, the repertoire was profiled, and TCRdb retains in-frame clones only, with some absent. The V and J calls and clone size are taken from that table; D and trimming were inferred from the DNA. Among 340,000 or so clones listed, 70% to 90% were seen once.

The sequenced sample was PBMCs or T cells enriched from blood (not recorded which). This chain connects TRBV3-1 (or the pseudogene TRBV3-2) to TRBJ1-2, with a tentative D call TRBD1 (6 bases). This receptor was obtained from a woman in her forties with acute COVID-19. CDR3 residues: CASRNRDSGYTF. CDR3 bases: TGTGCCAGCAGGAACAGGGATAGTGGCTACACCTTC.